This T cell receptor (beta chain) came from a study of T cells in Graves' hyperthyroidism and ophthalmopathy. CDR3 length: 15 residues. V gave up 1 base and J gave up 5 bases; unmatched junction bases: 7. CDR1 and CDR2 (germline): SGHRS, YFSETQ. The TCR beta CDR3 regions underwent amplification using RNA transcripts as the source. An initial round of RT-PCR targeting the TCR CDR3 relied on the HTBI primer set. TCRdb reprocessed the multiplex PCR reads via MiXCR and lists one record per CDR3 protein. The sample yields about 96,000 distinct CDR3 sequences, approximately 56% seen once. The chain joins TRBV5-1 to TRBJ1-2, with 8 bases matching TRBD1. Input material: blood. This clonotype originated in a woman aged 40 to 50 with Graves' hyperthyroidism. The CDR3 region is CASSLLTGESYGYTF. As DNA, the CDR3 is TGCGCCAGCAGCTTGCTGACAGGGGAAAGTTATGGCTACACCTTC.